The clone carrying this T cell receptor beta chain was counted a few times. The antigen is unknown. This sample was included in a study of cytomegalovirus exposure and HLA in healthy donors. With 60 Vbeta and 13 Jbeta primers, the PCR was carried out. The data were produced by immunoSEQ multiplex PCR, yet TCRdb's version contains in-frame clones alone and is incomplete. This sample carries around 130,000 clones, approximately 85% of them seen once, and the ten largest clones take approximately 6.7%. Trimming shortened V by 8 bases and J by 2 bases, and 11 bases separated the two germline ends. The CDR3 runs 13 residues. Per the germline V gene, CDR1 is SGHAT and CDR2 is FQNNGV. Study-wide results and caveats: Listed as cytomegalovirus-associated were 164 TCR beta chains. Follow-up analysis found HLA locus-dependent TCR association rates, highest for DRB1 and lowest for HLA-C.

Sequencing was carried out using PBMCs. The receptor was derived from a woman in her 30s in good health and CMV-seropositive. The chain employs TRBV11-2 and TRBJ2-3; D not certain. The DNA of the CDR3 is TGTGCCAGCTCAACAGTGGCCACAGATACGCAGTATTTT. It encodes CASSTVATDTQYF.